This T cell receptor (beta chain) was profiled in a study of cytomegalovirus exposure and HLA in healthy donors. Study as a whole: Among approximately 400 genotyped donors, more than 65% fell in the Caucasian-associated ancestry cluster.

As concerns this clone: What it binds is not known.

PCR used 60 Vbeta primers and 13 Jbeta primers. Profiled with immunoSEQ multiplex PCR; TCRdb holds only in-frame clones, not every one. This table has tens of thousands of clones, 73% appearing once. Points from the study as a whole: TCR beta chain V- and J-gene trimming was linked, in a later analysis, to a missense variant in DCLRE1C.

The CDR3 extends over 18 amino acids. The V gene's germline CDR1 is SGHVS and CDR2 FQNEAQ. V shed 3 bases and J shed 2 bases, with 22 bases lying between them. The rearrangement links TRBV7-8 to TRBJ1-2; possible D gene TRBD1, 5 bases. Material: PBMCs. The source of this sequence is a man in his forties or fifties in good health and CMV-seronegative. The chain's CDR3 is CASSFTVGEDRYNYGYTF. In DNA form, the CDR3 reads TGTGCCAGCAGCTTCACGGTAGGGGAAGATCGGTACAACTATGGCTACACCTTC. The variable domain in full, completed from reference TRBV7-8 and TRBJ1-2, reads GAGVSQSPRYKVAKRGQDVALRCDPISGHVSLFWYQQALGQGPEFLTYFQNEAQLDKSGLPSDRFFAERPEGSVSTLKIQRTQQEDSAVYLCASSFTVGEDRYNYGYTFGSGTRLTVV.